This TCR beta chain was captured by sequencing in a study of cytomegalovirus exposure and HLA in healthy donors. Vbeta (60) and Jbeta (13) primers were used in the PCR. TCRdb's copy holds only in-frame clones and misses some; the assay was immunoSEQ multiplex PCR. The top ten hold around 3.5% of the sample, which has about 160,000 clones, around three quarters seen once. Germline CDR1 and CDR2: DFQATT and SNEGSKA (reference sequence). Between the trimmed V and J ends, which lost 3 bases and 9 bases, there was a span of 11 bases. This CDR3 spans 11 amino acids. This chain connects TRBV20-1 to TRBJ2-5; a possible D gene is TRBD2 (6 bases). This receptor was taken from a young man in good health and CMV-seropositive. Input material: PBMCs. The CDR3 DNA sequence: TGCAGTGCTAGGGACCGGAGGGCCCAGTACTTC. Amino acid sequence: CSARDRRAQYF.